The T cell receptor (beta chain) under discussion was sequenced for a study of blood T cell repertoires in COVID-19. Study details: Collection of acute and convalescent COVID-19 samples took place in the United States, Italy and Spain. Sources were T cells, B-cell-depleted T cells, or PBMCs; the material itself was cDNA or gDNA.

V gave up 2 bases and J gave up 4 bases, with 11 bases separating them. Germline V lookup: CDR1 LGHNA, CDR2 YNFKEQ. The CDR3 runs 14 residues. Seattle cases were enrolled at active infection and followed longitudinally. Per the original methods: Cell counts per sample came from amplifying reference gene primers. Libraries were prepared by immunoSEQ multiplex PCR; TCRdb keeps only in-frame clonotypes and omits some of them. V, J and clone size are taken as reported in that table, and D and trimming were inferred from the DNA itself. The sample carries 150,000 to 200,000 clones, approximately 95% recorded once.

Sequenced sample: peripheral blood. This chain links TRBV4-2 with TRBJ1-2, with D maybe TRBD1 (5 bases). The source of this sequence is a woman aged 60-70 years with COVID-19, enrolled during active disease. The CDR3 reads CASSQTGDSYGYTF. The CDR3 DNA reads TGTGCCAGCAGCCAAACAGGAGATTCCTATGGCTACACCTTC.